This T cell receptor (beta chain) was recorded in a study of shared clonotypes between healthy human individuals. Findings and caveats of the study: The study found lower generation probabilities in non-shared clonotypes than in those shared by all four donors.

CDR3 length: 15 residues. Per germline, CDR1 MNHEY and CDR2 SMNVEV (reference sequence). The V and J ends lost 0 bases and 3 bases, in that order; junction bases with no gene match: 1. Points on this clone: Its target is not known. This CDR3 is also generated by other DNA sequences in the sample.

Method: immunoSEQ multiplex PCR; TCRdb's copy keeps in-frame clones and lacks some. The table lists about 820,000 clones, about 91% of them singletons. Selected positively for CCR7 and CD45RO-negative, naive CD8 cells excluded terminally differentiated effector memory CD45RA+ cells. The material sequenced was naive CD8+ T cells sorted from blood. The clonotype was recovered from a man aged 30 to 39 in good health. The V and J genes are TRBV27 and TRBJ1-2; 10 positions match TRBD1. In nucleotides, the CDR3 is TGTGCCAGCAGTTTATCCGGACAGGGGGACTATGGCTACACCTTC. Amino acid sequence: CASSLSGQGDYGYTF.